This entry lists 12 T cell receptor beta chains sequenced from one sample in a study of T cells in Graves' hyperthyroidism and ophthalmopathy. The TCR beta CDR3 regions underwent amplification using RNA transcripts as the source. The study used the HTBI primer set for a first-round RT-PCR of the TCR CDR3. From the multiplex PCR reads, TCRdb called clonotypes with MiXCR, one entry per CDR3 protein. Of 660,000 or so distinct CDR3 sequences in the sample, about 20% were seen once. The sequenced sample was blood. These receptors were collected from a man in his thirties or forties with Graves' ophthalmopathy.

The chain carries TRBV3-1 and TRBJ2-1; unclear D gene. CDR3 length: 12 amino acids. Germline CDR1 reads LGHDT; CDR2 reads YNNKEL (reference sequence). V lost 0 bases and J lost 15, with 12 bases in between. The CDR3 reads CASSQDITPRFF. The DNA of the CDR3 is TGTGCCAGCAGCCAAGATATAACCCCCCGGTTCTTC.

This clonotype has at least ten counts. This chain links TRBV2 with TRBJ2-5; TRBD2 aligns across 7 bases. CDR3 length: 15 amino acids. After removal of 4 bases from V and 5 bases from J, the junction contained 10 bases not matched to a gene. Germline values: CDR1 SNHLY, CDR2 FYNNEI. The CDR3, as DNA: TGTGCCAGCAGTGTCCGACCGGGAGGAGGCGAGACCCAGTACTTC. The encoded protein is CASSVRPGGGETQYF.

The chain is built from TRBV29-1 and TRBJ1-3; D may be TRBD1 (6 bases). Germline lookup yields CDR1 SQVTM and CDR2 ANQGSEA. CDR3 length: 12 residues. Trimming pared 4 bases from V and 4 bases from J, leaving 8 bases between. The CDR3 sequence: CSVGTDGNTIYF. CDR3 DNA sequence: TGCAGCGTTGGGACAGACGGAAACACCATATATTTT.

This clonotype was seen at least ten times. CDR3 bases: TGTGCCAGCAGTTGGGACCGTGGACCGAACACTGAAGCTTTCTTT. Its protein product is CASSWDRGPNTEAFF. The chain uses TRBV28 and TRBJ1-1; D possibly corresponds to TRBD1 (5 bases). CDR1 is MDHEN and CDR2 is SYDVKM in the germline V gene. Trimming stripped 4 bases from V and 1 base from J, with 13 bases between. This CDR3 has 15 residues.

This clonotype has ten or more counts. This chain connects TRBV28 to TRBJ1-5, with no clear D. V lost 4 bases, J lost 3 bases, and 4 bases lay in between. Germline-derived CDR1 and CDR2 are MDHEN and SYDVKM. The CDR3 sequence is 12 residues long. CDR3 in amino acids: CASSWDNQPQHF. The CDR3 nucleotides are TGTGCCAGCAGTTGGGACAATCAGCCCCAGCATTTT.

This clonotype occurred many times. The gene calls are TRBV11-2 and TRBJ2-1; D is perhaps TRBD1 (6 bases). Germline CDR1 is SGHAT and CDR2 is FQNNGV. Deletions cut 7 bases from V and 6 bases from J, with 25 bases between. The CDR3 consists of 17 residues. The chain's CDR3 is CASTVQGPEGFGNEQFF. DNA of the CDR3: TGTGCCAGCACCGTACAGGGCCCCGAGGGATTCGGCAATGAGCAGTTCTTC.

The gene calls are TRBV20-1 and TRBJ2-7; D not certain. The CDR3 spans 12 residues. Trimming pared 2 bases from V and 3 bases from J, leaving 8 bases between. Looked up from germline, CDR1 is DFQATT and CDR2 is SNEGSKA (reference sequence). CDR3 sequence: CSARPSSYEQYF. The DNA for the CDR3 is TGCAGTGCTAGACCTTCTAGCTACGAGCAGTACTTC.

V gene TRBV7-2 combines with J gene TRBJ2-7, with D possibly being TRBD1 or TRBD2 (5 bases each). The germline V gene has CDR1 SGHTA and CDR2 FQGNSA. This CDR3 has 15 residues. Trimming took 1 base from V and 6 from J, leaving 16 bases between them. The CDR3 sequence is CASSLDSGIRGEQYF. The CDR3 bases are TGTGCCAGCAGCTTAGATTCCGGGATAAGGGGCGAGCAGTACTTC.

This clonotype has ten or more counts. The CDR3 nucleotides read TGTGCCAGCAGCCAAGGAACGGTGGATACGCAGTATTTT. Translation gives CASSQGTVDTQYF. The chain carries TRBV3-1 and TRBJ2-3; D unresolved. V lost 1 base and J lost 6, with 8 bases in between. The germline V gene has CDR1 LGHDT and CDR2 YNNKEL (reference sequence). CDR3 length equals 13 residues.

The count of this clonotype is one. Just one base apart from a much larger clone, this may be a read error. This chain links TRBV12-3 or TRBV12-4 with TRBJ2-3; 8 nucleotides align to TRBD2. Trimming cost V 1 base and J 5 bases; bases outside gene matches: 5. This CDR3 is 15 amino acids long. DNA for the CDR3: TGTGCCAGCAGTTTAGATTGGACTAGCTTAGATACGCAGTATTTT. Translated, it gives CASSLDWTSLDTQYF.

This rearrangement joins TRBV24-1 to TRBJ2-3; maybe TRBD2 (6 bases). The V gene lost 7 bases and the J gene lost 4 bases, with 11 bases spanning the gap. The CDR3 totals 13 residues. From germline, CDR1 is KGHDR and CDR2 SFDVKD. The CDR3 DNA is TGTGCCACCAGGGCTGGGGGGTCAGATACGCAGTATTTT. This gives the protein CATRAGGSDTQYF.

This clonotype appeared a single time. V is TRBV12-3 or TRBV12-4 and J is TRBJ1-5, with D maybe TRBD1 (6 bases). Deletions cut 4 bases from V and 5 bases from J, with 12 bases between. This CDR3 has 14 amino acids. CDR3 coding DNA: TGTGCCAGCAGTTCATCGCCAGGGGATCAGCCCCAGCATTTT. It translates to CASSSSPGDQPQHF.